Here is one T cell receptor beta chain with its context. Its specificity is unknown. This sample was included in a study of T cell responses to AZD1222 COVID-19 vaccine. Overall study: Pooled in the analysis were second doses at about 4 or about 12 weeks. Study results and limitations: Only a handful of AZD1222 recipients tested seropositive at baseline. Spike-specific TCR breadth rose after two AZD1222 doses, and depth rose as well. The study sampled repertoires only after the peak T cell response.

The protocol was immunoSEQ multiplex PCR, while the TCRdb copy is restricted to in-frame clones and leaves out a portion. The sample holds around 100,000 clones, more than 75% seen once. The CDR3 spans 19 residues. J lost 3 bases, V lost 2 bases, and 15 bases had no gene match. Germline values: CDR1 MNHEY, CDR2 SVGEGT. The TCR originated in an adult in good health. This chain connects TRBV6-2 or TRBV6-3 to TRBJ2-3, with 9 bases identical to TRBD1. Material: peripheral blood, obtained on day 0 of AZD1222 vaccination. As DNA, the CDR3 is TGTGCCAGCAGTTACCGTAACAGGGGGCGGTCGGGGTCAACAGATACGCAGTATTTT. Amino acid sequence: CASSYRNRGRSGSTDTQYF.